This T cell receptor (beta chain) was retrieved from a study of T cell responses to AZD1222 COVID-19 vaccine. On the study more broadly: Second doses at about 4 or about 12 weeks were pooled. Study-wide findings and caveats: Seropositive at baseline were only a handful of AZD1222 recipients. Only after the peak T cell response were repertoires sampled.

Remarks on this clone: Its antigen is undetermined.

Only in-frame clones appear in the TCRdb table, and some are missing; sequencing was by immunoSEQ multiplex PCR. This table holds 90,000 to 130,000 clones, 80% to 95% found once. Looked up from germline, CDR1 is LNHDA and CDR2 is SQIVND (reference sequence). Trimming stripped 6 bases from V and 6 bases from J, with 5 bases between. The CDR3 length is 11 residues. The chain combines TRBV19 with TRBJ2-2; D possibly corresponds to TRBD2 (5 bases). The sample consisted of peripheral blood, taken on day 0 of AZD1222 vaccination. This clonotype was sampled from an adult in good health. Here the CDR3 reads CASSGAGELFF. Here the CDR3 DNA reads TGTGCCAGTAGCGGGGCCGGGGAGCTGTTTTTT.